This entry lists 31 T cell receptor beta chains sequenced from one sample in a study of cytomegalovirus exposure and HLA in healthy donors. PCR was performed using 60 Vbeta and 13 Jbeta primers. Generated by immunoSEQ multiplex PCR, the TCRdb table keeps only in-frame clones and is missing some. The data hold about 140,000 clones, with around 75% observed a single time. Sequenced input: PBMCs. Receptors were obtained from a male donor in good health and CMV-seronegative.

The chain employs TRBV27 and TRBJ2-7; 7 bases map to TRBD1. Looked up from germline, CDR1 is MNHEY and CDR2 is SMNVEV (reference sequence). The V gene end was trimmed by 3 bases and the J gene end by 6 bases; junction bases not matched to a gene: 2. The CDR3 is 12 residues long. DNA of the CDR3: TGTGCCAGCAGTTTGTCAGGGGGCGAGCAGTACTTC. Translating it yields CASSLSGGEQYF.

The chain recombines TRBV28 with TRBJ2-7, with 7 bases fitting TRBD1. V was pared by 9 bases and J by 6 bases, with 11 bases of the junction left unmatched. Germline CDR1 reads MDHEN; CDR2 reads SYDVKM. This CDR3 spans 13 amino acids. For the CDR3, the DNA is TGTGCCAGTTCTAAGCAGGGGGTCCGCGAGCAGTACTTC. This codes for CASSKQGVREQYF.

The genes are TRBV28 and TRBJ2-7; 8 bases fit TRBD1. V trimming: 5 bases; J trimming: 3 bases; junction bases outside the gene matches: 9. Germline V gene lookup returns CDR1 MDHEN and CDR2 SYDVKM. CDR3 length: 15 amino acids. CDR3 sequence reads: CASSAPRGLVYEQYF. The CDR3 bases are TGTGCCAGCAGTGCCCCCAGGGGGCTGGTCTACGAGCAGTACTTC.

This rearrangement joins TRBV6-6 to TRBJ1-2, with 7 bases fitting TRBD1. The junction had 12 bases not matched to a gene; V was cut back by 7 bases and J by 4 bases. Germline CDR1 reads MNHNY; CDR2 reads SVGAGI (reference sequence). This CDR3 is 15 amino acids long. CDR3: CASTDSRQGAYGYTF. CDR3 DNA sequence: TGTGCCAGCACCGACTCAAGACAGGGAGCCTATGGCTACACCTTC.

The chain carries TRBV4-3 and TRBJ2-7, with TRBD2 identical over 9 bases. This CDR3 is 17 amino acids long. Germline values: CDR1 LGHNA, CDR2 YSLEER. V shed 1 base and J 2 bases; nucleotides not matched to a gene: 9. CDR3 sequence: CASSQAFRLAATYEQYF. The CDR3 DNA follows: TGCGCCAGCAGCCAAGCTTTTAGACTAGCGGCAACCTACGAGCAGTACTTC.

J is TRBJ2-1 and V is TRBV9, with D unresolved. The CDR3 is 16 amino acids. The germline V and J ends were trimmed by 2 bases and 0 bases, with 12 bases remaining between them. Germline assignment: CDR1 SGDLS and CDR2 YYNGEE. Here the CDR3 reads CASSVMAASSYNEQFF. Written as DNA, the CDR3 is TGTGCCAGCAGCGTTATGGCGGCGAGCTCCTACAATGAGCAGTTCTTC.

This clone was picked up a small number of times. The V gene is TRBV10-3, the J gene TRBJ2-3; 12 bases match TRBD2. The CDR3 totals 15 residues. Germline CDR1 and CDR2: ENHRY and SYGVKD. The junction had 8 bases not matched to a gene; V was cut back by 7 bases and J by 6 bases. The DNA of the CDR3 is TGTGCCATCATCGGCTCCCTAGCGGGAGGGGATACGCAGTATTTT. Translating it yields CAIIGSLAGGDTQYF.

The genes are TRBV27 and TRBJ1-5; TRBD1 matches 7 bases. The germline V gene has CDR1 MNHEY and CDR2 SMNVEV (reference sequence). V was pared by 3 bases and J by 5 bases, with 4 bases of the junction left unmatched. The CDR3 length is 14 residues. The CDR3 region has the DNA TGTGCCAGCAGTTTCAGGGGGGAAGATCAGCCCCAGCATTTT. It codes for CASSFRGEDQPQHF.

The chain joins TRBV5-1 to TRBJ2-7; the match to TRBD2 covers 8 bases. Trimming cost V 4 bases and J 4 bases; bases outside gene matches: 10. The CDR3 sequence is 15 residues long. The V gene's germline CDR1 is SGHRS and CDR2 YFSETQ. The CDR3 DNA sequence: TGCGCCAGCAGCCCCACCCCAGCGGGGGATTACGAGCAGTACTTC. Amino acids: CASSPTPAGDYEQYF.

The chain combines TRBV9 with TRBJ1-2; D not resolved. Trimming took off 3 bases at V and 2 bases at J, with 11 bases between the two ends. Germline CDR1 SGDLS, CDR2 YYNGEE. The CDR3 covers 14 residues. The CDR3 here is CASSAYGVNYGYTF. The CDR3 DNA sequence: TGTGCCAGCAGCGCCTACGGTGTGAACTATGGCTACACCTTC.

This clone was detected only once. The CDR3 here is CASSPGTGNEQFF. In DNA form, the CDR3 reads TGTGCCAGCAGCCCCGGGACAGGGAATGAGCAGTTCTTC. This chain joins TRBV9 and TRBJ2-1, with 9 bases aligning to TRBD1. V trimming: 4 bases; J trimming: 7 bases; junction bases outside the gene matches: 3. Germline V lookup: CDR1 SGDLS, CDR2 YYNGEE. This CDR3 has 13 amino acids.

J is TRBJ2-7 and V is TRBV29-1, with TRBD2 as a possible D gene (6 bases). V was pared by 4 bases and J by 3 bases, with 16 bases between. Germline CDR1 and CDR2: SQVTM and ANQGSEA. There are 14 residues in the CDR3. The CDR3 DNA follows: TGCAGCGTTGTGGGACTGAGAGGGTTCTACGAGCAGTACTTC. Translation: CSVVGLRGFYEQYF.

This clone was seen once. The chain couples TRBV10-3 to TRBJ1-5; a weak D match, TRBD1 (5 bases). CDR1 is ENHRY, CDR2 SYGVKD, per germline. V was clipped by 0 bases and J by 6 bases, with 12 bases between them. CDR3 length: 15 amino acids. In nucleotides, the CDR3 is TGTGCCATCAGTGAGTCTCGGCAGGGATCTCAGCCCCAGCATTTT. It specifies CAISESRQGSQPQHF.

The DNA of the CDR3 is TGTGCCACCGGGACAGAAATAAGCACAGATACGCAGTATTTT. It yields the protein CATGTEISTDTQYF. The chain links TRBV15 to TRBJ2-3; 7 bases are shared with TRBD1. Germline CDR1 and CDR2: LNHNV and YYDKDF (reference sequence). With V trimmed by 8 bases and J by 0 bases, 5 bases remained unmatched. The CDR3 spans 14 residues. The full variable domain, in which reference TRBV15 and TRBJ2-3 provide the parts outside the CDR3, is DAMVIQNPRYQVTQFGKPVTLSCSQTLNHNVMYWYQQKSSQAPKLLFHYYDKDFNNEADTPDNFQSRRPNTSFCFLDIRSPGLGDTAMYLCATGTEISTDTQYFGPGTRLTVL.

V usage is TRBV29-1 and J usage is TRBJ2-1, with 7 bases that match TRBD2. The CDR3 contains 13 residues. The germline V gene encodes CDR1 SQVTM and CDR2 ANQGSEA. Trimming at V came to 7 bases and at J to 9 bases, leaving 12 bases not matched to a gene. The CDR3 nucleotides read TGCAGCGGCCTCGGAGCGGGGTGGAGTGAGCAGTTCTTC. Its protein is CSGLGAGWSEQFF.

J is TRBJ1-1 and V is TRBV5-1; D is unclear. V was clipped by 0 bases and J by 1 base, with 4 bases between them. Germline V gene lookup returns CDR1 SGHRS and CDR2 YFSETQ. The CDR3 totals 13 residues. CDR3 sequence: CASSLAENTEAFF. The CDR3, as DNA: TGCGCCAGCAGCTTGGCAGAGAACACTGAAGCTTTCTTT. The variable domain in full, with the rest retrieved from reference TRBV5-1 and TRBJ1-1, is KAGVTQTPRYLIKTRGQQVTLSCSPISGHRSVSWYQQTPGQGLQFLFEYFSETQRNKGNFPGRFSGRQFSNSRSEMNVSTLELGDSALYLCASSLAENTEAFFGQGTRLTVV.

V gene TRBV11-1 combines with J gene TRBJ2-7; 11 bases map to TRBD1. Germline CDR1 and CDR2: SGHAT and FQDESV (reference sequence). J was trimmed by 2 bases and V by 6 bases; bases with no gene match: 9. The CDR3 covers 16 residues. In DNA form, the CDR3 reads TGTGCCAGCAGGAACAAGGCGGGACAGGGGGCCTACGAGCAGTACTTC. This translates into CASRNKAGQGAYEQYF.

This chain uses TRBV19 with TRBJ1-5, with a tentative D call TRBD1 (5 bases). In germline, CDR1 is LNHDA, CDR2 SQIVND (reference sequence). The CDR3 length is 16 residues. The ends were cut back, 3 bases at V and 3 bases at J, with 15 bases in the middle. The CDR3 sequence: CASSISNRPFNQPQHF. CDR3 nucleotides: TGTGCCAGTAGTATCTCCAACAGGCCCTTCAATCAGCCCCAGCATTTT.

V usage is TRBV7-2 and J usage is TRBJ2-7; 7 bases agree with TRBD1. CDR3 length: 14 residues. V lost 2 bases to trimming and J lost 2 bases; unmatched junction nucleotides: 3. Germline CDR1 and CDR2: SGHTA and FQGNSA. CDR3 bases: TGTGCCAGCAGCTTACAGCAGGGGGCCTACGAGCAGTACTTC. This translates into CASSLQQGAYEQYF.

The chain has TRBV19 and TRBJ1-5; no clear D gene. CDR1 and CDR2 (germline): LNHDA, SQIVND (reference sequence). V was trimmed by 3 bases and J by 7 bases, leaving 7 bases between them. The CDR3 runs to 12 residues. Written as DNA, the CDR3 is TGTGCCAGTAGTATCCCCCTCCAGCCCCAGCATTTT. Its protein product is CASSIPLQPQHF.

The rearrangement uses TRBV6-4 and TRBJ2-1; D unresolved. Trimming cost V 5 bases and J 3 bases, with 14 bases left between them. The length of the CDR3 is 15 residues. Looked up from germline, CDR1 is MRHNA and CDR2 is SNTAGT. CDR3 nucleotide sequence: TGTGCCAGCAGTCGCCTCGAGGCCGGCTACAATGAGCAGTTCTTC. Its translation: CASSRLEAGYNEQFF.

This chain connects TRBV6-1 to TRBJ2-7, with TRBD2 identical over 10 bases. There are 15 residues in the CDR3. Germline values: CDR1 MNHNS, CDR2 SASEGT. The junction had 7 bases not matched to a gene; V was cut back by 2 bases and J by 6 bases. For the CDR3, the DNA is TGTGCCAGCAGTGAACGAACTAGCGGGAATAGCGAGCAGTACTTC. It yields the protein CASSERTSGNSEQYF.

The sample holds one count of this clone. This chain connects TRBV27 to TRBJ2-7, with D perhaps TRBD1 (6 bases). Trimming removed 2 bases at V and 2 bases at J, with 13 bases between. The CDR3 sequence is 15 residues long. Germline V gene lookup returns CDR1 MNHEY and CDR2 SMNVEV (reference sequence). Here the CDR3 reads CASSLTGLTPYEQYF. The DNA of the CDR3 is TGTGCCAGCAGTTTAACAGGGCTCACCCCCTACGAGCAGTACTTC.

This clone appeared a single time. The rearrangement uses TRBV10-3 and TRBJ2-1, with TRBD2 identical over 12 bases. V was clipped by 6 bases and J by 1 base; unmatched bases: 13. The CDR3 runs to 19 residues. The V gene's germline CDR1 is ENHRY and CDR2 SYGVKD. The CDR3 DNA reads as TGTGCCATCAGGGAGACTAGCGGGAGTTCAGAGAGATCCTACAATGAGCAGTTCTTC. It is translated as CAIRETSGSSERSYNEQFF.

The V gene is TRBV28, the J gene TRBJ1-2; 9 bases are a match to TRBD1. Germline V gene data show CDR1 as MDHEN and CDR2 as SYDVKM. CDR3 length: 14 residues. Germline trimming cut 7 bases from V and 7 bases from J; bases unmatched to any gene: 10. CDR3 protein: CASTDGTGLLGYTF. The CDR3 coding sequence is TGTGCCAGCACGGACGGGACAGGGCTTCTTGGCTACACCTTC.

The chain has TRBV5-8 and TRBJ2-5; possibly TRBD1 for D (6 bases). The CDR3 loop spans 15 amino acids. CDR1 and CDR2 from the germline V gene are SGHTS and YDEGEE. V gave up 0 bases and J gave up 1 base, with 10 bases separating them. The CDR3 is CASSLAGRGQETQYF. DNA for the CDR3: TGTGCCAGCAGCTTGGCAGGCAGGGGCCAAGAGACCCAGTACTTC.

The rearrangement joins TRBV19 to TRBJ2-3; TRBD2 might be the D (6 bases). The ends were cut back, 0 bases at V and 1 base at J, with 11 bases in the middle. Germline V lookup: CDR1 LNHDA, CDR2 SQIVND (reference sequence). The CDR3 contains 16 residues. The CDR3 DNA reads TGTGCCAGTAGTATAGATGCGGGGCCACGCACAGATACGCAGTATTTT. Translation: CASSIDAGPRTDTQYF.

This chain connects TRBV7-8 to TRBJ2-3; D is possibly TRBD1 (6 bases). V was pared by 5 bases and J by 2 bases, with 11 bases between. Germline CDR1 SGHVS, CDR2 FQNEAQ. The CDR3 is made up of 14 amino acids. Written as DNA, the CDR3 is TGTGCCAGCAGCAGGACAGAAACCACAGATACGCAGTATTTT. Protein sequence: CASSRTETTDTQYF.

This clone occurred once. V gene TRBV2 combines with J gene TRBJ2-3; 9 nucleotides line up with TRBD1. The germline gives CDR1 SNHLY, CDR2 FYNNEI. J gave up 2 bases and V 10 bases, and 7 bases lay outside the gene matches. This CDR3 region has 14 residues. As DNA, the CDR3 is TGTGCCACCCGGACAGGGGAGGCCACAGATACGCAGTATTTT. This gives the protein CATRTGEATDTQYF.

The chain links TRBV29-1 to TRBJ2-7; a weak D match, TRBD2 (5 bases). Trimming pared 5 bases from V and 6 bases from J, leaving 17 bases between. CDR3 size: 13 residues. Germline V gene sequence: CDR1 SQVTM, CDR2 ANQGSEA. The CDR3 here is CSVLQDSYGEQYF. CDR3 DNA: TGCAGCGTTCTCCAGGACTCATACGGCGAGCAGTACTTC.

The chain is built from TRBV7-9 and TRBJ2-1; D is undetermined. The CDR3 spans 15 residues. V lost 5 bases, J lost 7 bases, and 18 bases lay in between. Looked up from germline, CDR1 is SEHNR and CDR2 is FQNEAQ (reference sequence). The CDR3 region has the DNA TGTGCCAGCAGCCCGCCGTTTCGGGTTGGAAATGAGCAGTTCTTC. This sequence encodes CASSPPFRVGNEQFF.